The clone carrying this T cell receptor beta chain has only a few counts. The target antigen is unknown. V trimming: 0 bases; J trimming: 5 bases; junction bases outside the gene matches: 12. Germline V gene lookup returns CDR1 DFQATT and CDR2 SNEGSKA (reference sequence). The CDR3 has 17 residues. This sample stems from a study of T cell repertoires in cytomegalovirus infection. Each CDR3 protein gets one entry after TCRdb re-called the reads with MiXCR. The sample records about 890,000 distinct CDR3 sequences, around 30% being singletons. The clonotype comes from a human donor in good health (CMV status not recorded). Some clones in this sample may be carry-over from other donors' samples. The sample was cultured CD8+ T cells from PBMCs, taken from culture after CMV antigen stimulation. The rearrangement uses TRBV20-1 and TRBJ2-1; 8 nucleotides align to TRBD2. Written as DNA, the CDR3 is TGCAGTGCTAGAGATTGGGTGGCGGGGGGACCGCACAATGAGCAGTTCTTC. Translation gives CSARDWVAGGPHNEQFF.